This TCR beta chain was retrieved from a study of PD-1 blockade in classical Hodgkin lymphoma. The protocol was immunoSEQ multiplex PCR, while the TCRdb copy is restricted to in-frame clones and leaves out a portion. The sample lists 35,000 to 45,000 clones, approximately 71% occurring once. Exposure to brentuximab vedotin varied, and each patient had relapsed following autologous stem cell transplantation. Germline V gene data show CDR1 as SGHAT and CDR2 as FQNNGV. The V segment lost 5 bases and the J segment 5 bases; nucleotides outside the gene matches: 14. This CDR3 has 18 amino acids. This specimen consisted of peripheral blood mononuclear cells (PBMCs), obtained at baseline. The clonotype was recovered from a human donor with classical Hodgkin lymphoma. The chain employs TRBV11-2 and TRBJ2-5, with 13 bases that match TRBD2. The CDR3 DNA reads TGTGCCAGCAGCCCTAGCACGACACTAGCGGGGGGGGAGGAGACCCAGTACTTC. Amino acids: CASSPSTTLAGGEETQYF.